This T cell receptor beta chain originates from a study of CD8+ T cells in alopecia areata. This clone has more than one count but fewer than ten. The CDR3 covers 15 residues. CDR1 and CDR2 from the germline V gene are SGHVS and FQNEAQ. V dropped 5 bases and J dropped 1 base, with 12 bases sitting between them. cDNA prepared by RNA extraction and subsequent reverse transcription served as the template for sequencing. Using immunoSEQ multiplex PCR, the repertoire was profiled, and TCRdb retains in-frame clones only, with some absent. The data contain 90,000 to 100,000 clones, more than 35% of them seen just once; the ten biggest clones take up 1% to 1.5%.

The clonotype was recovered from a human donor with alopecia areata. The V call is TRBV7-8, the J call TRBJ1-5; the D gene is possibly TRBD1 (5 bases). Sequenced input: CD4+ T cells sorted from blood. This CDR3 reads CASSQGDVSNQPQHF. CDR3 nucleotide sequence: TGTGCCAGCAGCCAAGGGGATGTCAGCAATCAGCCCCAGCATTTT.